This is a list of T cell receptor beta chains from one sample in a study of control samples from healthy donors and cancer patients. Profiling relied on immunoSEQ multiplex PCR, and the TCRdb table lists in-frame clones only, not all of them. The table lists some 130,000 clones, 85% to 95% of them singletons. Source material: blood. The receptors were gathered from a man younger than 40 in good health. Both conserved end residues are part of each CDR3. The D gene is left open where the match is weak. Not every row has a clone size; where given, it reads once, few, many or a size class.

V gene	D gene	J gene	clone size	CDR3 protein	CDR3 DNA
TRBV10-3	TRBD1	TRBJ2-5	.	CAIRPGDSGEETQYF	TGTGCCATCCGCCCCGGGGACAGCGGAGAAGAGACCCAGTACTTC
TRBV6-4	.	TRBJ2-1	.	CASSPSDTNEQFF	TGTGCCAGCAGCCCCTCAGACACCAATGAGCAGTTCTTC
TRBV5-1	.	TRBJ1-3	.	CASSLRGYSSGNTIYF	TGCGCCAGCAGCTTGAGGGGATATAGCTCTGGAAACACCATATATTTT
TRBV18	.	TRBJ1-2	once	CASSPPGRDWPNYGYTF	TGTGCCAGCTCACCACCGGGCAGGGATTGGCCTAACTATGGCTACACCTTC
TRBV6-2/TRBV6-3	.	TRBJ1-6	.	CASSPGPGGFEALHF	TGTGCCAGCAGTCCCGGGCCGGGGGGTTTCGAGGCCCTCCACTTT
TRBV5-4	TRBD1	TRBJ2-7	.	CASSDTGGNEQYF	TGTGCCAGCAGCGACACAGGGGGGAACGAGCAGTACTTC
TRBV7-8	TRBD1	TRBJ1-6	.	CASSPRTGGSYNSPLHF	TGTGCCAGCAGCCCCAGGACAGGAGGCTCCTATAATTCACCCCTCCACTTT
TRBV6-4	TRBD2	TRBJ2-2	.	CASSAGTSDTGELFF	TGTGCCAGCAGTGCCGGGACTAGCGACACCGGGGAGCTGTTTTTT
TRBV5-5	TRBD1	TRBJ2-7	once	CASSPGAGGYEQYF	TGTGCCAGCAGCCCAGGGGCAGGGGGTTACGAGCAGTACTTC
TRBV7-2	.	TRBJ1-3	once	CASSLSRAAIYF	TGTGCCAGCAGCTTAAGTCGGGCAGCCATATATTTT
TRBV5-6	TRBD1	TRBJ1-1	.	CASSYGQGATEAFF	TGTGCCAGCAGCTACGGACAGGGAGCCACTGAAGCTTTCTTT
TRBV27	.	TRBJ2-1	.	CASSSQDLWGGAYEQFF	TGTGCCAGCAGTTCACAGGACCTTTGGGGGGGGGCCTATGAGCAGTTCTTC
TRBV11-2	.	TRBJ2-2	.	CASSLVGAWGTGELFF	TGTGCCAGCAGCTTAGTCGGGGCGTGGGGGACTGGGGAGCTGTTTTTT
TRBV27	.	TRBJ1-1	.	CASSPLGETEAFF	TGTGCCAGCAGCCCACTCGGGGAAACTGAAGCTTTCTTT
TRBV2	.	TRBJ1-4	.	CASLGGAATNEKLFF	TGTGCCAGCCTGGGGGGGGCCGCAACTAATGAAAAACTGTTTTTT
TRBV7-9	.	TRBJ1-1	.	CASSLRQTEAFF	TGTGCCAGCAGCCTTCGACAGACTGAAGCTTTCTTT
TRBV11-2	.	TRBJ1-1	.	CASSFARGGRTEAFF	TGTGCCAGCAGTTTTGCGAGGGGTGGCCGTACTGAAGCTTTCTTT
TRBV6-5	.	TRBJ2-7	.	CASRITRDYEQYF	TGTGCCAGCAGAATTACGAGGGACTACGAGCAGTACTTC
TRBV7-3	TRBD2	TRBJ2-3	.	CASSLWATSGSTVTDTQYF	TGTGCCAGCAGCTTATGGGCTACTAGCGGGTCCACTGTCACAGATACGCAGTATTTT
TRBV20-1	.	TRBJ1-3	.	CSADTGNTIYF	TGCAGTGCGGATACTGGAAACACCATATATTTT